A selection of T cell receptor beta chains follows, all from one sample in a study of shared clonotypes between healthy human individuals. Profiled with immunoSEQ multiplex PCR; TCRdb holds only in-frame clones, not every one. The sample shows under 750,000 clones, roughly two thirds of them seen only once. What was sequenced was memory CD4+ T cells sorted from blood. The source of these receptors is a woman in her thirties in good health. Each CDR3 is given with its conserved first and last residue. The order of the fields is clone size, J gene, V gene, CDR3 protein. A row's size may be missing; if present it is once, few, many or a size class.

once	TRBJ2-5	TRBV20-1	CSARRSETQYF
many	TRBJ2-1	TRBV4-2	CASSQDPASGSDEQFF
-	TRBJ2-2	TRBV7-3	CASSQQGANGELFF
-	TRBJ2-7	TRBV7-2	CASSVSGGYSYEQYF
once	TRBJ2-5	TRBV5-1	CASRPLVGEETQYF
-	TRBJ2-5	TRBV28	CASYLNGGKETQYF
few	TRBJ2-1	TRBV5-1	CASSTGLADYNEQFF
-	TRBJ1-2	TRBV5-1	CASGETGDDYGYTF
-	TRBJ2-5	TRBV28	CASSLRGRYQETQYF
-	TRBJ2-1	TRBV5-4	CASSLATSDTEQFF
once	TRBJ2-3	TRBV27	CASSATSDRTDTQYF
-	TRBJ2-1	TRBV14	CASSQGAGRPYNEQFF
-	TRBJ1-3	TRBV28	CASTITSGNTIYF
-	TRBJ2-1	TRBV30	CAWSFGTGLHEQFF
-	TRBJ2-3	TRBV7-2	CASSFTVGDTQYF
-	TRBJ2-2	TRBV11-3	CASSQNRDTGELFF
-	TRBJ2-3	TRBV19	CASSLRGFGGGDTQYF
-	TRBJ1-5	TRBV5-6	CASSLGKGQSNQPQHF
-	TRBJ1-1	TRBV5-1	CASSLVSGTGSSGAFF
many	TRBJ2-3	TRBV28	CASGTATDTQYF
-	TRBJ2-7	TRBV7-9	CASSLEIREQYF
-	TRBJ1-2	TRBV28	CASSLGGRFAGYTF
-	TRBJ2-3	TRBV10-1	CASSDTGRTDTQYF
-	TRBJ1-2	TRBV28	CASTRTGTFYGYTF
-	TRBJ1-5	TRBV18	CASSPRQTDQPQHF
-	TRBJ2-7	TRBV27	CASSLKGVSSYEQYF
-	TRBJ1-4	TRBV27	CASSTPTGLLFF
-	TRBJ2-6	TRBV15	CATSRELGGEPGQGRSGANVLTF
-	TRBJ1-1	TRBV28	CASRTGAIGTEAFF
-	TRBJ2-7	TRBV28	CASSYPIQGKSSYEQYF
-	TRBJ1-1	TRBV27	CASSLRGTKPEAFF
-	TRBJ2-7	TRBV18	CASSQGQGTSYEQYF
-	TRBJ1-3	TRBV19	CATARRDSGNTIYF
-	TRBJ1-5	TRBV6-8	CASRREFEVNQPQHF
few	TRBJ1-5	TRBV5-4	CASSQDSGQPQHF
-	TRBJ2-1	TRBV27	CASSSYGQTNEQFF
-	TRBJ2-3	TRBV7-9	CASSLFAGSSTDTQYF
-	TRBJ1-5	TRBV28	CASSRRQTYQPQHF
-	TRBJ2-3	TRBV7-3	CASSPRIVSGRAPDTQYF
-	TRBJ2-3	TRBV6-1	CASSELGTDTQYF
-	TRBJ1-2	TRBV28	CASSDPGTGANYGYTF
-	TRBJ2-2	TRBV27	CASSGLAGYGSGELFF
once	TRBJ2-6	TRBV19	CASRPSLGALHSGANVLTF
few	TRBJ2-2	TRBV28	CTGTGYQERNTGELFF
-	TRBJ1-2	TRBV28	CASSLEQGDVHGYTF